The following is a TCR beta chain sequence with its context. TCRdb re-called the RT-PCR reads with MiXCR, one entry per CDR3 protein. This sample yields about 110,000 distinct CDR3 sequences, of which 35% are seen a single time; 27% belongs to the top ten. The data stem from a study of patients and donors after allogeneic stem cell transplantation. The CDR3 loop spans 13 amino acids. CDR1 is MNHEY and CDR2 is SVGAGI in the germline V gene. V was cut by 4 bases and J by 6 bases, with 10 bases left in between. This chain links TRBV6-5 with TRBJ2-1; either TRBD1 or TRBD2 may fit D (5 bases each). Sequencing was done on a sample of blood, either unsorted or a sorted T cell fraction (not recorded which). This sequence was found in a human donor who was either an allogeneic HSCT recipient or a stem cell or donor lymphocyte infusion donor (not recorded which). It is not recorded whose cells these are; they may come from a transplant donor. CDR3 DNA sequence: TGTGCCAGCAGTTGGGGGAGTAGCAATGAGCAGTTCTTC. Encoded protein: CASSWGSSNEQFF.